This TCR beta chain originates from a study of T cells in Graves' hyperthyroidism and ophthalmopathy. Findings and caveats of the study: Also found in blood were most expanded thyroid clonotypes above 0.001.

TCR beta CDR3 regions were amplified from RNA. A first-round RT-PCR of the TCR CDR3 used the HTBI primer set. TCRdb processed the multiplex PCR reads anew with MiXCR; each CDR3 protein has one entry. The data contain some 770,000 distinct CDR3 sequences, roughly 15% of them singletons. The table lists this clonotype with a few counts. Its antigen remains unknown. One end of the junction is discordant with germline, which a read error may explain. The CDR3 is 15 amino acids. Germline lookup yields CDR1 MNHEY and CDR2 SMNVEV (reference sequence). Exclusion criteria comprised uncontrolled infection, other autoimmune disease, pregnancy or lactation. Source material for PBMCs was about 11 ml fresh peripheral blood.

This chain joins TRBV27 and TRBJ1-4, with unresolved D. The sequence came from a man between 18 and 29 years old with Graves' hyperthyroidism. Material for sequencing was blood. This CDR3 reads CASSFTASGRAVLYF. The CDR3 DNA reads TGTGCCAGCAGTTTTACGGCTAGCGGGAGGGCAGTACTGTATTTT.